This T cell receptor beta chain was observed in a study of molecular identifiers for immune sequencing clone quantification. Study-level points and caveats: Under 1% of molecules in naive cells, but over 97% of effector molecules, belonged to clones above 20 RNA copies. Detection of one spiked Jurkat cell's TCR RNA reportedly worked in 900,000 to 1,000,000 naive cells.

TCRdb fed the PCR reads into MiXCR, producing one record per CDR3 protein. The data show around 54,000 distinct CDR3 sequences, 20% to 25% seen once. V was pared by 1 base and J by 3 bases, with 10 bases between. Germline V gene sequence: CDR1 LGHNA, CDR2 YSLEER. The length of the CDR3 is 15 residues. This clonotype was observed at least ten times. Its antigen remains unidentified. Naive CD8 T cells were sorted, and the gate applied was CD8+CD4-CCR7+CD45RA+. Sequencing was performed on naive CD8+ T cells from blood, with Jurkat cell RNA spiked in. Noted subset: FACS-sorted CD8+CD4-CCR7+CD45RA+ naive T cells. The TCR comes from a human donor in good health. Some libraries in this study had Jurkat cell RNA spiked in. The V and J genes are TRBV4-3 and TRBJ1-3; D possibly corresponds to TRBD1 (5 bases). CDR3 region: CASSQARGVGNTIYF. CDR3 in DNA: TGCGCCAGCAGCCAAGCCAGAGGGGTTGGAAACACCATATATTTT.